Below are 30 T cell receptor beta chains sequenced from a single sample in a study of response to subunit inactivated influenza vaccine. TCRdb independently ran MiXCR on the RT-PCR reads; one entry per CDR3 protein. The table lists 200,000 to 300,000 distinct CDR3 sequences, 9% to 15% of them singletons. The sample was non-naive T cells sorted from PBMCs, taken 14 days before vaccination. These receptors came from a man between 50 and 59 years old who received an inactivated influenza vaccine.

This clonotype was seen a handful of times. The chain has TRBV3-1 and TRBJ2-7, with a tentative D call TRBD2 (5 bases). Germline V gene data show CDR1 as LGHDT and CDR2 as YNNKEL (reference sequence). Between the trimmed V and J ends, which lost 4 bases and 0 bases, there was a span of 10 bases. The CDR3 is made up of 14 amino acids. As DNA, the CDR3 is TGTGCCAGCAGCCCTACTAGATTCTCCTACGAGCAGTACTTC. This gives the protein CASSPTRFSYEQYF.

This clonotype was detected a few times. V usage is TRBV5-1 and J usage is TRBJ2-1, with D possibly TRBD1 on 6 matching bases. Trimming took 3 bases from V and 0 from J, leaving 19 bases between them. This CDR3 is built from 18 residues. CDR1 is SGHRS and CDR2 is YFSETQ in the germline V gene. DNA for the CDR3: TGCGCCAGCAGCTCCGGCCTGGGGGCGAAGAGCTCCTACAATGAGCAGTTCTTC. Encoded protein: CASSSGLGAKSSYNEQFF.

Only a few counts were recorded for this clonotype. CDR3 sequence reads: CASSSGPNSPLHF. CDR3 in DNA: TGCGCCAGCAGCTCCGGACCAAATTCACCCCTCCACTTT. V gene TRBV10-1 combines with J gene TRBJ1-6, with D unresolved. Germline V gene sequence: CDR1 WNHNN, CDR2 SYGVQD (reference sequence). The length of the CDR3 is 13 residues. V lost 6 bases and J 7 bases, leaving 10 bases between the germline ends.

The table lists this clonotype with a few counts. The chain carries TRBV7-6 and TRBJ2-3, with D possibly TRBD1 on 6 matching bases. The CDR3 consists of 13 residues. Germline CDR1 is SGHVS and CDR2 is FNYEAQ. The V end was cut by 5 bases, the J end by 4 bases, with 10 bases between. This chain's CDR3 is CASSARQADTQYF. The CDR3 DNA sequence: TGTGCCAGCAGCGCCCGACAGGCAGATACGCAGTATTTT.

This chain uses TRBV20-1 with TRBJ2-1, with 9 bases aligning to TRBD2. The CDR3 consists of 14 residues. Germline V CDR1 and CDR2: DFQATT, SNEGSKA (reference sequence). V dropped 6 bases and J dropped 2; count of bases not matched to a gene: 5. In DNA, the CDR3 is TGCAGTGCGGCAGCTAGCGGGACCTACAATGAGCAGTTCTTC. Amino acids: CSAAASGTYNEQFF.

This clonotype was counted a few times. The CDR3 loop is CAMGTGPTNTGELFF. CDR3 bases: TGTGCCATGGGGACAGGTCCCACTAACACCGGGGAGCTGTTTTTT. J is TRBJ2-2 and V is TRBV10-3; TRBD1 matches at 8 bases. V shed 9 bases, J shed 2 bases, and the junction held 8 bases outside the gene matches. The CDR3 has 15 amino acids. In germline, CDR1 is ENHRY, CDR2 SYGVKD.

This clonotype was seen at least ten times. The chain employs TRBV7-2 and TRBJ2-1, with TRBD2 matching 13 bases. V was clipped by 4 bases and J by 0 bases; unmatched bases: 15. The CDR3 extends over 21 amino acids. The germline V gene encodes CDR1 SGHTA and CDR2 FQGNSA. The CDR3 DNA sequence: TGTGCCAGCAGCTCCACCCCGGGACTAGCGGGAAGACCTAGCTCCTACAATGAGCAGTTCTTC. Its protein product is CASSSTPGLAGRPSSYNEQFF.

This clonotype was seen at least ten times. The chain couples TRBV5-1 to TRBJ2-3; TRBD2 aligns across 7 bases. The germline V gene has CDR1 SGHRS and CDR2 YFSETQ. This CDR3 has 16 residues. Trimming at V came to 0 bases and at J to 2 bases, leaving 6 bases not matched to a gene. The CDR3 DNA sequence: TGCGCCAGCAGCTTGGCCCTCAGCGGGGACACAGATACGCAGTATTTT. This encodes CASSLALSGDTDTQYF.

This clonotype was counted at least ten times. This sequence joins TRBV30 and TRBJ2-7, with 9 bases fitting TRBD1. From germline, CDR1 is GTSNPN and CDR2 SVGIG (reference sequence). The CDR3 extends over 13 amino acids. Trimming cost V 0 bases and J 3 bases; bases outside gene matches: 0. The CDR3 reads CAWSVGQGYEQYF. The CDR3 DNA reads as TGTGCCTGGAGTGTGGGACAGGGCTACGAGCAGTACTTC.

The sample holds a few counts of this clonotype. The chain combines TRBV5-1 with TRBJ1-2; 9 nucleotides agree with TRBD1. Germline trimming cut 3 bases from V and 6 bases from J; bases unmatched to any gene: 6. The germline gives CDR1 SGHRS, CDR2 YFSETQ. The CDR3 sequence is 14 residues long. CDR3 nucleotide sequence: TGCGCCAGCAGCTACCCGGACAGGGGACATGGCTACACCTTC. This encodes CASSYPDRGHGYTF.

The chain recombines TRBV20-1 with TRBJ1-2; D call uncertain. V was clipped by 0 bases and J by 9 bases, with 11 bases between them. This CDR3 contains 12 residues. Germline CDR1 DFQATT, CDR2 SNEGSKA (reference sequence). CDR3 in DNA: TGCAGTGCTAGAGATTCCGCTCTCAGCTACACCTTC. Translation gives CSARDSALSYTF.

This clonotype has a handful of counts. V and J are TRBV24-1 and TRBJ2-7, with D unclear. The CDR3 is 14 residues long. The germline V and J ends were trimmed by 4 bases and 2 bases, with 11 bases remaining between them. CDR1 and CDR2 from the germline V gene are KGHDR and SFDVKD. The CDR3 sequence: CATSDPVMPYEQYF. CDR3 DNA: TGTGCCACCAGTGACCCCGTGATGCCCTACGAGCAGTACTTC.

The chain combines TRBV5-6 with TRBJ2-2, with D possibly being TRBD2 (6 bases). The CDR3 contains 15 residues. Germline-derived CDR1 and CDR2 are SGHDT and YYEEEE. V lost 3 bases, J lost 5 bases, and 14 bases lay in between. The DNA of the CDR3 is TGTGCCAGCAGCTACGGGACTTCTCTTACCGGGGAGCTGTTTTTT. This gives the protein CASSYGTSLTGELFF.

This rearrangement joins TRBV24-1 to TRBJ2-5; D is unclear. The germline gives CDR1 KGHDR, CDR2 SFDVKD. V was cut by 4 bases and J by 5 bases, with 10 bases left in between. The CDR3 length is 13 residues. In DNA, the CDR3 is TGTGCCACCAGTGAATACTTAGGGGAGACCCAGTACTTC. Its translation is CATSEYLGETQYF.

The V call is TRBV3-1, the J call TRBJ1-5; D not certain. The length of the CDR3 is 16 residues. Germline lookup yields CDR1 LGHDT and CDR2 YNNKEL (reference sequence). Trimming took 8 bases from V and 2 from J, leaving 19 bases between them. The CDR3 bases are TGTGCCAGCCGCACCCGGCAGGCGGGTGGCAATCAGCCCCAGCATTTT. Translated, it gives CASRTRQAGGNQPQHF.

This clonotype turned up a few times. The rearrangement joins TRBV5-1 to TRBJ2-1; 11 nucleotides align to TRBD2. The CDR3 runs to 15 residues. The trim removed 0 bases at V and 8 bases at J, leaving 4 bases unmatched. Per germline, CDR1 SGHRS and CDR2 YFSETQ. This CDR3 reads CASSLGLAGQDEQFF. The DNA of the CDR3 is TGCGCCAGCAGCTTGGGACTAGCGGGGCAGGATGAGCAGTTCTTC.

In this sample, this clonotype turned up a few times. The V call is TRBV15, the J call TRBJ2-5; D gene unclear. The V gene lost 9 bases and the J gene lost 3 bases, with 17 bases spanning the gap. CDR1 and CDR2 from the germline V gene are LNHNV and YYDKDF (reference sequence). The CDR3 loop spans 14 amino acids. CDR3 DNA: TGTGCCACAGCCCCCCAATGGGGAAAAGAGACCCAGTACTTC. This encodes CATAPQWGKETQYF.

This chain connects TRBV4-2 to TRBJ1-5, with D uncertain. Germline assignment: CDR1 LGHNA and CDR2 YNFKEQ. There are 15 residues in the CDR3. V lost 0 bases, J lost 1 base, and 7 bases lay in between. CDR3 protein: CASSQEAQSNQPQHF. The CDR3 DNA sequence: TGTGCCAGCAGCCAAGAGGCTCAGAGCAATCAGCCCCAGCATTTT.

This clonotype showed up many times. The chain couples TRBV7-7 to TRBJ2-1, with 11 bases identical to TRBD2. The germline CDR1 and CDR2 sequences are SSHAT and FNYEAQ (reference sequence). V was clipped by 5 bases and J by 6 bases; unmatched bases: 9. CDR3 length: 16 amino acids. The CDR3 is CASSPHSGRALNEQFF. The CDR3 bases are TGTGCCAGCAGCCCACATAGCGGGAGGGCCCTCAATGAGCAGTTCTTC.

The gene calls are TRBV11-2 and TRBJ2-3, with TRBD2 matching 9 bases. Unmatched junction bases numbered 4, after V lost 1 base and J lost 2 bases. Per germline, CDR1 SGHAT and CDR2 FQNNGV. This CDR3 comprises 16 residues. The CDR3 sequence is CASSLGLAVITDTQYF. In DNA, the CDR3 is TGTGCCAGCAGCTTAGGACTAGCGGTCATCACAGATACGCAGTATTTT.

The J gene is TRBJ2-7, the V gene TRBV18; D uncertain. Germline V gene sequence: CDR1 KGHSH, CDR2 LQKENI. The ends were cut back, 2 bases at V and 2 bases at J, with 10 bases in the middle. CDR3 length: 14 amino acids. The CDR3 DNA is TGTGCCAGCTCACCAGGCAGGTCGACCTACGAGCAGTACTTC. It is translated as CASSPGRSTYEQYF.

The V gene is TRBV27, the J gene TRBJ2-5, with D uncertain. Per the germline V gene, CDR1 is MNHEY and CDR2 is SMNVEV (reference sequence). The V end lost 1 base, the J end lost 2 bases, and 11 bases lay between the germline ends. The CDR3 totals 15 residues. The CDR3 coding sequence is TGTGCCAGCAGTTTATATCGGCAGACACAAGAGACCCAGTACTTC. This translates into CASSLYRQTQETQYF.

The chain is built from TRBV5-5 and TRBJ2-2; 7 nucleotides line up with TRBD2. CDR1 and CDR2 (germline): SGHKS, YYEKEE (reference sequence). V was pared by 2 bases and J by 0 bases, with 1 base of the junction left unmatched. This CDR3 comprises 15 residues. In DNA form, the CDR3 reads TGTGCCAGCAGCTTAACTAGCGCGAACACCGGGGAGCTGTTTTTT. It is translated as CASSLTSANTGELFF.

In its sample, this clonotype was seen many times. The V call is TRBV7-9, the J call TRBJ2-2; 11 bases are a match to TRBD2. J gave up 4 bases and V 6 bases, and 7 bases lay outside the gene matches. The CDR3 totals 16 residues. CDR1 is SEHNR, CDR2 FQNEAQ, per germline (reference sequence). CDR3 sequence reads: CASRPPGLAATGELFF. The CDR3 DNA sequence: TGTGCCAGCAGACCTCCGGGACTAGCGGCCACCGGGGAGCTGTTTTTT.

The chain couples TRBV27 to TRBJ2-7; TRBD2 might be the D (5 bases). Germline CDR1 reads MNHEY; CDR2 reads SMNVEV (reference sequence). V gave up 4 bases and J gave up 3 bases, with 16 bases separating them. This CDR3 comprises 15 residues. CDR3 region: CASSSASGNNYEQYF. The CDR3 coding sequence is TGTGCCAGCAGTTCCGCATCCGGGAATAACTACGAGCAGTACTTC.

In its sample, this clonotype was seen a few times. This chain connects TRBV11-2 to TRBJ1-1, with a possible D match to TRBD1 (5 bases). V lost 5 bases, J lost 10 bases, and 23 bases lay in between. Germline V gene data show CDR1 as SGHAT and CDR2 as FQNNGV. The CDR3 consists of 15 residues. The CDR3 coding sequence is TGTGCCAGCAGCCATCGTGTGGGTATAGGGGCATTAGCTTTCTTT. This gives the protein CASSHRVGIGALAFF.

The genes are TRBV9 and TRBJ2-5, with D possibly being TRBD1 or TRBD2 (5 bases each). The germline V gene has CDR1 SGDLS and CDR2 YYNGEE. The CDR3 covers 14 residues. V lost 0 bases, J lost 5 bases, and 11 bases lay in between. CDR3 amino acids: CASSVGWGGETQYF. The CDR3 DNA follows: TGTGCCAGCAGCGTAGGATGGGGCGGGGAGACCCAGTACTTC.

This clonotype was recorded a few times. The chain employs TRBV10-3 and TRBJ1-2; 7 bases match TRBD1. CDR1 and CDR2 (germline): ENHRY, SYGVKD. Losses at the gene ends were 5 bases for V and 10 bases for J; bases not matched to a gene: 4. The CDR3 has 11 residues. CDR3 DNA sequence: TGTGCCATCAGTCTCGACAGGGCCTACACCTTC. It yields the protein CAISLDRAYTF.

This clonotype was observed a handful of times. V usage is TRBV19 and J usage is TRBJ1-5, with TRBD1 matching over 8 bases. Germline V lookup: CDR1 LNHDA, CDR2 SQIVND (reference sequence). Unmatched junction bases numbered 12, after V lost 8 bases and J lost 3 bases. The CDR3 has 16 amino acids. The CDR3 DNA sequence: TGTGCCAGTGAGATTGGACAGGGAATGTACAATCAGCCCCAGCATTTT. This codes for CASEIGQGMYNQPQHF.

This clonotype has a count of ten or more. This rearrangement joins TRBV29-1 to TRBJ2-3; D gene unclear. Germline CDR1 is SQVTM and CDR2 is ANQGSEA. The CDR3 has 13 residues. V was cut by 6 bases and J by 4 bases, with 14 bases left in between. The CDR3 nucleotides are TGCAGCGTCCGAAACCCCGTCCCAGATACGCAGTATTTT. Translating gives CSVRNPVPDTQYF.